A selection of T cell receptor beta chains follows, all from one sample in a study of CD8 T cells in Susac syndrome. In TCRdb, the immunoSEQ multiplex PCR reads were re-called with MiXCR into one record per CDR3 protein. Of 150,000 to 200,000 distinct CDR3 sequences listed, around 94% are singletons. The sample was CD4+ T cells from PBMCs. The source of these receptors is a human donor with multiple sclerosis. Each CDR3 is given with its conserved first and last residue. The D gene is left open where the match is weak. Expanded clones get a size class; other rows say once, few or many, or leave the size out.

>TRBV25-1|TRBJ2-3|NA|NA
TGTGCCAGCACCAACCTGGGCGGAGATACGCAGTATTTT
CASTNLGGDTQYF
>TRBV6-6|TRBJ2-1|NA|TRBD2
TGTGCCAGCAGCCTCTCTAGCGGGAGTGAGGATGAGCAGTTCTTC
CASSLSSGSEDEQFF
>TRBV19|TRBJ1-5|NA|NA
TGTGCCAGTAGTATTAGGGGGTTCAATCAGCCCCAGCATTTT
CASSIRGFNQPQHF
>TRBV5-4|TRBJ1-1|NA|NA
TGTGCCAGCACCCCAGCCCGGGGACGTGGCACTGAAGCTTTCTTT
CASTPARGRGTEAFF
>TRBV3-1|TRBJ2-1|NA|TRBD2
TGTGCCAGCAGCCCGACTAGCGGGAGATTCTATGAGCAGTTCTTC
CASSPTSGRFYEQFF
>TRBV15|TRBJ2-2|once|TRBD1
TGTGCCACCAGCAGAGCGACAGGGGGGAACACCGGGGAGCTGTTTTTT
CATSRATGGNTGELFF
>TRBV4-3|TRBJ2-6|NA|NA
TGCGCCAGCAGCCAAGATTCTGGATTGGTATCTGGGGCCAACGTCCTGACTTTC
CASSQDSGLVSGANVLTF
>TRBV7-6|TRBJ1-5|NA|NA
TGTGCCAGCAGCGTACATGGCAATCAGCCCCAGCATTTT
CASSVHGNQPQHF
>TRBV27|TRBJ1-2|once|TRBD1
TGTGCCAGCAGTGGCCCTACAGGGGGCATCGATGGCTACACCTTC
CASSGPTGGIDGYTF
>TRBV27|TRBJ1-2|NA|TRBD1
TGTGCCAGCAGTTTTGGACAGGGTTATGGCTACACCTTC
CASSFGQGYGYTF
>TRBV27|TRBJ2-3|NA|NA
TGTGCCAGCAGGGCCTTTCTGTCCACAGATACGCAGTATTTT
CASRAFLSTDTQYF
>TRBV3-1|TRBJ1-1|NA|TRBD1
TGTGCCAGCAGCTCAAGCAGGGGGACTGAAGCTTTCTTT
CASSSSRGTEAFF
>TRBV5-1|TRBJ1-2|NA|NA
TGCGCCAGCAGGGATTGGACGGATGGCTACACCTTC
CASRDWTDGYTF
>TRBV27|TRBJ1-1|NA|NA
TGTGCCAGCAGTTTCCGGTGGAACACTGAAGCTTTCTTT
CASSFRWNTEAFF
>TRBV10-3|TRBJ2-5|NA|NA
TGTGCCATCAGTGTGGGGGGAGAGACCCAGTACTTC
CAISVGGETQYF
>TRBV9|TRBJ1-5|NA|NA
TGTGCCAGCAGCGGTGACAGTTTCGGGCAGCCCCAGCATTTT
CASSGDSFGQPQHF
>TRBV4-3|TRBJ1-5|NA|NA
TGCGCCAGCAGCCAAGATTACCAGTATCAGCCCCAGCATTTT
CASSQDYQYQPQHF
>TRBV7-9|TRBJ2-5|NA|TRBD2
TGTGCCAGCAGCTTAAACTTTGGCGGGAGCCAAGAGACCCAGTACTTC
CASSLNFGGSQETQYF
>TRBV7-9|TRBJ2-7|NA|NA
TGTGCCAGCAGCCAATTGGGCGAGCGGGTCGTTTTGTACTTC
CASSQLGERVVLYF
>TRBV14|TRBJ1-4|NA|NA
TGTGCCAGCAGCCAAAGCAGGGGAAGAGTCGCGGATGAAAAACTGTTTTTT
CASSQSRGRVADEKLFF
>TRBV20-1|TRBJ2-3|NA|TRBD1
TGCAGTGCTAGAGGGACAGGGGTCGATACGCAGTATTTT
CSARGTGVDTQYF
>TRBV4-2|TRBJ1-1|NA|NA
TGTGCCAGCAGCCGGGCCGGGACAACCTACACTGAAGCTTTCTTT
CASSRAGTTYTEAFF
>TRBV12-3/TRBV12-4|TRBJ2-5|NA|NA
TGTGCCAGCAGTAGAGCGGTCCGGAGGGAGACCCAGTACTTC
CASSRAVRRETQYF
>TRBV7-2|TRBJ2-3|NA|NA
TGTGCCAGCAGCTTGGGGAGGTCCACAGATACGCAGTATTTT
CASSLGRSTDTQYF
>TRBV6-4|TRBJ2-1|once|TRBD2
TGTGCCAGCAGTGCCCAGGCGACTAGCGGCACGGGGCAGTTCTTC
CASSAQATSGTGQFF
>TRBV6-5|TRBJ1-5|NA|TRBD1
TGTGCCAGCAGCTCATCCGGACAGGAGCGTAGTGCCCAGCATTTT
CASSSSGQERSAQHF
>TRBV24-1|TRBJ2-1|NA|TRBD2
TGTGCCACCAGCCCAGCGGGAAGTGGGCAGGGAGGGAATGAGCAGTTCTTC
CATSPAGSGQGGNEQFF
>TRBV4-1|TRBJ2-7|NA|TRBD2
TGCGCCAGCAGCAACCCGGGACGGGGGGTAAGAGAGCAGTACTTC
CASSNPGRGVREQYF
>TRBV5-4|TRBJ2-3|NA|TRBD2
TGTGCCAGCAGCACGGGACTAGGCACAGATACGCAGTATTTT
CASSTGLGTDTQYF